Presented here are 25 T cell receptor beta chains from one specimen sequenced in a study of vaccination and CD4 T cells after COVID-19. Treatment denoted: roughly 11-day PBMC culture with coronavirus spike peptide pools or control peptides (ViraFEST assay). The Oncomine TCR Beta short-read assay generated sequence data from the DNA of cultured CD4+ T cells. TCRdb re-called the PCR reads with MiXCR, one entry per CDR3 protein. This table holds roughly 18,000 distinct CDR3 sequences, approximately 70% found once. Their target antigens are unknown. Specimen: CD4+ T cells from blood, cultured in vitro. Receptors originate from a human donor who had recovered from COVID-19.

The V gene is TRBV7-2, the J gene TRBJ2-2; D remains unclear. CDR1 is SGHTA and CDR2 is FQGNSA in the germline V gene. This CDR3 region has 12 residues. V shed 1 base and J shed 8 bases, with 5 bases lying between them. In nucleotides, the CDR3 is TGTGCCAGCAGCTTAGTAGGTGGGGAGCTGTTTTTT. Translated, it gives CASSLVGGELFF.

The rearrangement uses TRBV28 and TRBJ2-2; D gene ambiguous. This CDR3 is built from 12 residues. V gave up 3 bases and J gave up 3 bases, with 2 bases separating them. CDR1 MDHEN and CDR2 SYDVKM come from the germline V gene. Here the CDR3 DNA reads TGTGCCAGCAGTTTGGACACCGGGGAGCTGTTTTTT. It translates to CASSLDTGELFF.

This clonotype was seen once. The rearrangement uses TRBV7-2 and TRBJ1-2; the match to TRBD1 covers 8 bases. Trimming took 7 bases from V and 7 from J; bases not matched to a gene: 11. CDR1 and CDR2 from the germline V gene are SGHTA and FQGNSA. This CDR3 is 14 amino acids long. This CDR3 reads CASTPSTGVFGYTF. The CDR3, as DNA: TGTGCCAGCACTCCTTCGACAGGGGTTTTTGGCTACACCTTC.

CDR3 protein: CASSLVLAGENEQYF. The CDR3 DNA follows: TGTGCCAGCAGCCTAGTCCTAGCGGGAGAGAACGAGCAGTACTTC. V usage is TRBV14 and J usage is TRBJ2-7, with 10 bases aligning to TRBD2. Germline V gene lookup returns CDR1 SGHDN and CDR2 FVKESK. The V gene end was trimmed by 4 bases and the J gene end by 5 bases; junction bases not matched to a gene: 8. The CDR3 loop spans 15 amino acids.

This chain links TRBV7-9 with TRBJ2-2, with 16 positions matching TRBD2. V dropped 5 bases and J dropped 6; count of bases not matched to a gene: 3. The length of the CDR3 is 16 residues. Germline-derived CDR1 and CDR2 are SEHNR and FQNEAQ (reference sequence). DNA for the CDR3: TGTGCCAGCAGCCGGGGACTAGCGGGAGGGCCCGGGGAGCTGTTTTTT. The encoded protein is CASSRGLAGGPGELFF.

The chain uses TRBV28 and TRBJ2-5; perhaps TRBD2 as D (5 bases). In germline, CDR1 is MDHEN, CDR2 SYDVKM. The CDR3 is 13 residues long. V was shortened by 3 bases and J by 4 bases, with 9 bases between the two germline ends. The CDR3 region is CASSFFRGETQYF. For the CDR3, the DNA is TGTGCCAGCAGTTTTTTTCGGGGAGAGACCCAGTACTTC.

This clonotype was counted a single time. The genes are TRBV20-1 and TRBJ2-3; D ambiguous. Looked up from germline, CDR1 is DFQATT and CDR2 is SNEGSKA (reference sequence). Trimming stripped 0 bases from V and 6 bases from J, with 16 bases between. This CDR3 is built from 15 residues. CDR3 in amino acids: CSARELSSPWDTQYF. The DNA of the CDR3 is TGCAGTGCTAGAGAACTGTCCTCACCCTGGGATACGCAGTATTTT.

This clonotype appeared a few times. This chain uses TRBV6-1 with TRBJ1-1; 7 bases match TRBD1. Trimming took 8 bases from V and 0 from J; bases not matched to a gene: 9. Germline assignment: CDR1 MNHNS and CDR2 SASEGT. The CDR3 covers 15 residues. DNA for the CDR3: TGTGCCAGCTCAATAGGGGGCTCGGTGAACACTGAAGCTTTCTTT. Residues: CASSIGGSVNTEAFF.

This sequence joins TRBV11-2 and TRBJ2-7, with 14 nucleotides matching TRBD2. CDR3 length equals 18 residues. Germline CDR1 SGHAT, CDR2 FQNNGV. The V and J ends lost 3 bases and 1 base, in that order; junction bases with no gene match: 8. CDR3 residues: CASSFLGTSGSFSYEQYF. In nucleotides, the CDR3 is TGTGCCAGCAGCTTCCTCGGGACTAGCGGGAGTTTTTCCTACGAGCAGTACTTC.

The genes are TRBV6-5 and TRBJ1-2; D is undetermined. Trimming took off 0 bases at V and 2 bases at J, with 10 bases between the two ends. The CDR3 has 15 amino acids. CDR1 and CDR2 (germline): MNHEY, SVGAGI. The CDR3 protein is CASSYSIHGNYGYTF. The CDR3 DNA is TGTGCCAGCAGTTACTCGATTCACGGGAACTATGGCTACACCTTC.

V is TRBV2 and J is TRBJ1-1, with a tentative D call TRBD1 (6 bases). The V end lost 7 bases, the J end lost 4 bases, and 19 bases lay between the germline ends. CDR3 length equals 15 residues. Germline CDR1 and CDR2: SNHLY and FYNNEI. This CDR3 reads CASIRGPIGSTEAFF. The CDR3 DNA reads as TGTGCCAGCATTCGGGGGCCTATCGGGAGCACTGAAGCTTTCTTT.

CDR3 sequence (DNA): TGTGCCAGCTCACCACTCGGGGGGGGTGATGAGCAGTTCTTC. Its protein product is CASSPLGGGDEQFF. The chain combines TRBV18 with TRBJ2-1, with 8 bases identical to TRBD2. Per the germline V gene, CDR1 is KGHSH and CDR2 is LQKENI. The CDR3 length is 14 residues. The J segment lost 8 bases and the V segment lost 1 base, leaving 4 bases of the junction unmatched.

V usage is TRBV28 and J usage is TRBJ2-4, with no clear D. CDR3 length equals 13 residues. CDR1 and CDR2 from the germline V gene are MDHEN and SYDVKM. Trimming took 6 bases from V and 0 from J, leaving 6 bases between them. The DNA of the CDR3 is TGTGCCAGCAGAGGGCTAGCCAAAAACATTCAGTACTTC. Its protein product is CASRGLAKNIQYF.

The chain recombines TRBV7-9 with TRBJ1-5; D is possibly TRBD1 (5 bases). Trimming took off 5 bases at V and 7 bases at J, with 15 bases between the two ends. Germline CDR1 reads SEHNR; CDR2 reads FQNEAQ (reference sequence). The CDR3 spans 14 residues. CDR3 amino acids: CASSPGGGWQPQHF. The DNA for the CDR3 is TGTGCCAGCAGCCCCGGGGGGGGGTGGCAGCCCCAGCATTTT.

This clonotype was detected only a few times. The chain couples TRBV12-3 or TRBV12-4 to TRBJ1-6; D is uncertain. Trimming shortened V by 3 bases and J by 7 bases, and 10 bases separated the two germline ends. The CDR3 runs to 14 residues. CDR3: CASSFLLGNSPLHF. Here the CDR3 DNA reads TGTGCCAGCAGTTTCCTTCTCGGAAATTCACCCCTCCACTTT.

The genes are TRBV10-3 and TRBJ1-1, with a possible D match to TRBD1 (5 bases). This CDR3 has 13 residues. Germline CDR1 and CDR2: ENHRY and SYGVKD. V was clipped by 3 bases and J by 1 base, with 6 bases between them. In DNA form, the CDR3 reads TGTGCCATCAGTGACGGACAGAACACTGAAGCTTTCTTT. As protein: CAISDGQNTEAFF.

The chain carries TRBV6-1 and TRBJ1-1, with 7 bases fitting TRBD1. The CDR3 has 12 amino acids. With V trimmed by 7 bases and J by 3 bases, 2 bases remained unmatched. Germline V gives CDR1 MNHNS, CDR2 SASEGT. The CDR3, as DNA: TGTGCCAGCACACAGGGGTACACTGAAGCTTTCTTT. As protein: CASTQGYTEAFF.

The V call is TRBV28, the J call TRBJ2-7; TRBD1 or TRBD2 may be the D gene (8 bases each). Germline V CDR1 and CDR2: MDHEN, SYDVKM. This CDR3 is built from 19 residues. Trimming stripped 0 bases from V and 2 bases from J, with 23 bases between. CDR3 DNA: TGTGCCAGCAGTTTATGGAGCAGGGGGCAATTAGCGGGGCCCTACGAGCAGTACTTC. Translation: CASSLWSRGQLAGPYEQYF.

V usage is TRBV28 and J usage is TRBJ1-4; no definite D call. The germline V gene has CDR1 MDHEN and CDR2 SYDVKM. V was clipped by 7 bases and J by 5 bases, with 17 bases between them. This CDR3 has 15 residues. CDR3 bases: TGTGCCAGCACTGTCGCCGAGCCGACGAATGAAAAACTGTTTTTT. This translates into CASTVAEPTNEKLFF.

The CDR3 DNA reads TGTGCCAGCAGCTGGAGGGGCGCGAACACCGGGGAGCTGTTTTTT. It codes for CASSWRGANTGELFF. The V and J genes are TRBV5-5 and TRBJ2-2, with a possible D match to TRBD2 (6 bases). CDR1 and CDR2 (germline): SGHKS, YYEKEE (reference sequence). Trimming removed 3 bases at V and 0 bases at J, with 9 bases between. This CDR3 is 15 amino acids long.

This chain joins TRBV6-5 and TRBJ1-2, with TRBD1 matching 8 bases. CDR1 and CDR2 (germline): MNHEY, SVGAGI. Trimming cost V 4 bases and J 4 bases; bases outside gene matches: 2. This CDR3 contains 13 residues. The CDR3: CASSWTGIYGYTF. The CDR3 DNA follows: TGTGCCAGCAGTTGGACAGGGATCTATGGCTACACCTTC.

The CDR3 region is CASSYSRGSPNYGYTF. The CDR3 bases are TGTGCCAGCAGTTACTCGAGGGGCTCCCCTAACTATGGCTACACCTTC. The chain employs TRBV6-2 or TRBV6-3 and TRBJ1-2; D may be TRBD1 (5 bases). V was shortened by 0 bases and J by 0 bases, with 11 bases between the two germline ends. The germline CDR1 and CDR2 sequences are MNHEY and SVGEGT. This CDR3 is built from 16 residues.

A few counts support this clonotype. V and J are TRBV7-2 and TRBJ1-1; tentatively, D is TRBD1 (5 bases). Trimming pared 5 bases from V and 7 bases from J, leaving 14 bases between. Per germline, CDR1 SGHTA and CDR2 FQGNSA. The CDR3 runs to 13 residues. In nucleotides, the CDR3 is TGTGCCAGCAGCGTCCGGGGCGTTGGTGAAGCTTTCTTT. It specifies CASSVRGVGEAFF.

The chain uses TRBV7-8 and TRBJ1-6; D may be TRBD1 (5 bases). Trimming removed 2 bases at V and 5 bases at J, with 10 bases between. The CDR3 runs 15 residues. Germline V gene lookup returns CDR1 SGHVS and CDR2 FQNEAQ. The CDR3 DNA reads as TGTGCCAGCAGCTTACAGGGAAAGGATAATTCACCCCTCCACTTT. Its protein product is CASSLQGKDNSPLHF.

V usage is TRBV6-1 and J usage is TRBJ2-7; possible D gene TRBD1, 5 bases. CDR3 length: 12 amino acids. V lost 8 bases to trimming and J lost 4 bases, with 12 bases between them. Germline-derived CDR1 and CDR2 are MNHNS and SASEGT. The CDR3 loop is CASGRRDYEQYF. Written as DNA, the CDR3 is TGTGCCAGCGGTCGCAGGGATTACGAGCAGTACTTC.